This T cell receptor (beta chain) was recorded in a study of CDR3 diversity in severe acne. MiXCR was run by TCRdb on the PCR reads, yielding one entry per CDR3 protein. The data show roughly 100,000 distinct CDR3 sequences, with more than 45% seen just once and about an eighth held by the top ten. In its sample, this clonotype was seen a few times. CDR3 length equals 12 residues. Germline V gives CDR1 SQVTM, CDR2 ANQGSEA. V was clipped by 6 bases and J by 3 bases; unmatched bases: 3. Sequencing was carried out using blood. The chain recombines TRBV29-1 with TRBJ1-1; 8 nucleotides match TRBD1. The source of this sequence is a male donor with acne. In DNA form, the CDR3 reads TGCAGCGTCCTGACAGGGGACACTGAAGCTTTCTTT. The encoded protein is CSVLTGDTEAFF.